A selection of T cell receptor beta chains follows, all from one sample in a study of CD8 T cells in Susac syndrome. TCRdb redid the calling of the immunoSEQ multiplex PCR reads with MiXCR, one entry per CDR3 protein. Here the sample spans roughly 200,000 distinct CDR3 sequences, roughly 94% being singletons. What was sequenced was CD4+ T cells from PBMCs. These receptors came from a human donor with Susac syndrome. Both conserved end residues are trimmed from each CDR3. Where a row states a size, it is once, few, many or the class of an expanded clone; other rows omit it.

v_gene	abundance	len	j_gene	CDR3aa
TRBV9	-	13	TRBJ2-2	ASSVRGVGTGELF
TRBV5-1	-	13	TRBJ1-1	ASSLGGGGATEAF
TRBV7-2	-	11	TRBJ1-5	ASSLRRDQPQH
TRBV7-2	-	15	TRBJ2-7	ASSPGTSGRAQDEQY
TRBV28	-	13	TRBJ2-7	ASSVGGRMSYEQY
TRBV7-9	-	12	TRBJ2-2	ASSSIAGAGELF
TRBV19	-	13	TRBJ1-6	ATSVLDLTNSPLH
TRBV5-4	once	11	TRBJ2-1	ASSLRLGNEQF
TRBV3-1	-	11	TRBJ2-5	ASSQEMPGAQY
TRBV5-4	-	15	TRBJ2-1	ASSLGGSGQGYNEQF
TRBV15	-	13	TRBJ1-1	ATSRRGAGNTEAF
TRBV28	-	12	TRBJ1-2	ASSQGGADYGYT
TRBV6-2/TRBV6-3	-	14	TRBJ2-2	ASSREAFFNTGELF
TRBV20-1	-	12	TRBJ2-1	SASSGDPYNEQF
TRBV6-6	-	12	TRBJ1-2	ASNQDRGNYGYT
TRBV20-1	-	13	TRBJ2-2	SARAGSRFPGELF
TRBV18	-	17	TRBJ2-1	ASSSRPRSEFFIHNEQF
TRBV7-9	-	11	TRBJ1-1	ASSQQLSYEAF
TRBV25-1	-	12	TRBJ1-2	ASSDFGQNYGYT
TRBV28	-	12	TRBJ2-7	ASSLQGPPYEQY
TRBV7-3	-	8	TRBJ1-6	ATIPSPLH
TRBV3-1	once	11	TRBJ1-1	ASSLVRNTEAF
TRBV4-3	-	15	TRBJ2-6	ASSQETGHTGANVLT
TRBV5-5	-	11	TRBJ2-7	ASNLGISDEQY
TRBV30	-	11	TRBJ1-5	AWSSRGNQPQH
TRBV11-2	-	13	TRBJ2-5	ASSYKTGAGETQY
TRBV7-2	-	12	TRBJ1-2	ASSLEAVNYGYT
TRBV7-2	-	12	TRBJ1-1	ASSFVSGTFEAF
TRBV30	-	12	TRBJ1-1	AFLRDRLLTEAF
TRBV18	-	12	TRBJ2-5	ASSVTGPQETQY
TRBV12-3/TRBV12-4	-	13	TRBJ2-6	ASSLQPTGANVLT
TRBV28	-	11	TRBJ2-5	ASSLTRAGAQY
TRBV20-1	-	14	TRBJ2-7	SARGARDVRSYEQY
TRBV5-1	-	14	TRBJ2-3	ASSFRTSGVTDTQY
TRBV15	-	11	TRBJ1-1	ATSRDMDTEAF